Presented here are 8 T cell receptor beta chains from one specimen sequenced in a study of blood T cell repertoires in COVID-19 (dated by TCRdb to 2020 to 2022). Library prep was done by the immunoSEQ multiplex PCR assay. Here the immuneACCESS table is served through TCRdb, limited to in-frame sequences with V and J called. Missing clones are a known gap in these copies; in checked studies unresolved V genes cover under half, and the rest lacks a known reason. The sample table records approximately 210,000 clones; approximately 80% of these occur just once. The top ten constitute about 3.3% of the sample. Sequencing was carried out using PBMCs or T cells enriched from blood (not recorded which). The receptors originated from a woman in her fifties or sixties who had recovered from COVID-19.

The CDR3 coding sequence is TGTGCCAGCGGCTGGGAGGGACCCAAAAACATTCAGTACTTC. This codes for CASGWEGPKNIQYF. The V gene is TRBV28, the J gene TRBJ2-4; TRBD2 aligns across 7 bases. Germline CDR1 reads MDHEN; CDR2 reads SYDVKM. The CDR3 has 14 residues. The J segment lost 2 bases and the V segment lost 8 bases, leaving 6 bases of the junction unmatched.

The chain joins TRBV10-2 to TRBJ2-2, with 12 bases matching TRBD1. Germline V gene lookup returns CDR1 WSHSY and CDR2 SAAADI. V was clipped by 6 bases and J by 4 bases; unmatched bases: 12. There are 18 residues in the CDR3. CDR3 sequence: CASRSGTGGGLGTGELFF. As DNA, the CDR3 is TGCGCCAGCAGATCCGGGACAGGGGGCGGATTAGGCACCGGGGAGCTGTTTTTT.

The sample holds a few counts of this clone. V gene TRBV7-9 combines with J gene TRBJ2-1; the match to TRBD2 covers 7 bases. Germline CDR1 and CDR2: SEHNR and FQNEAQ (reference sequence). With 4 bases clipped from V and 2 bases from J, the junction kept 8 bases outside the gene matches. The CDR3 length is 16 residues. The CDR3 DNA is TGTGCCAGCAGCTCCCGAAGCGGGACCCCCTACAATGAGCAGTTCTTC. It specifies CASSSRSGTPYNEQFF.

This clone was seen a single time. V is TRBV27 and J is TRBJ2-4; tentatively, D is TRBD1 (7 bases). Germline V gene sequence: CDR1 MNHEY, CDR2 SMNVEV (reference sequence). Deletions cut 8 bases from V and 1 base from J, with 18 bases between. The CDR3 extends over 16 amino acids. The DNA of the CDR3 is TGTGCCAGCGCAGGAGGGGGCTTAAGCGCCAAAAACATTCAGTACTTC. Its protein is CASAGGGLSAKNIQYF.

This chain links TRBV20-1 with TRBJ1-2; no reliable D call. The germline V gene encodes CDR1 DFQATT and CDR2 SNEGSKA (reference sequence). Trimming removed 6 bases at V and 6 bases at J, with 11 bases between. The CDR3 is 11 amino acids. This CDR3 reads CSAVGPHGYTF. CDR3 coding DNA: TGCAGTGCCGTTGGGCCCCATGGCTACACCTTC.

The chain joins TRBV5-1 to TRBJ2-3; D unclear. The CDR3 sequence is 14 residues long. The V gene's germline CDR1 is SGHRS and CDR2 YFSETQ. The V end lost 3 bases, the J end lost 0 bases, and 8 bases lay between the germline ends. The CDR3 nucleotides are TGCGCCAGCAGCTCGGTGGGCAGCACAGATACGCAGTATTTT. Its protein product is CASSSVGSTDTQYF.

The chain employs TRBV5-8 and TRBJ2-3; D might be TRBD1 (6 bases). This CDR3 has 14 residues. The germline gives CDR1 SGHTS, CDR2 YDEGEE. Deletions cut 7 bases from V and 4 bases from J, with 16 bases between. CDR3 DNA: TGTGCCAGCTCCAGGGGCAGAGTGGCAGATACGCAGTATTTT. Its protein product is CASSRGRVADTQYF.

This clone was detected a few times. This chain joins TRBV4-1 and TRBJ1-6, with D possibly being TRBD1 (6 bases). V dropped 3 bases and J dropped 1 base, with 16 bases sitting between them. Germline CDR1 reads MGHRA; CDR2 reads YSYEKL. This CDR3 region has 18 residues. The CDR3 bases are TGCGCCAGCAGCCAGTTTCTAGGGAGGGGGTCCTATAATTCACCCCTCCACTTT. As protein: CASSQFLGRGSYNSPLHF.